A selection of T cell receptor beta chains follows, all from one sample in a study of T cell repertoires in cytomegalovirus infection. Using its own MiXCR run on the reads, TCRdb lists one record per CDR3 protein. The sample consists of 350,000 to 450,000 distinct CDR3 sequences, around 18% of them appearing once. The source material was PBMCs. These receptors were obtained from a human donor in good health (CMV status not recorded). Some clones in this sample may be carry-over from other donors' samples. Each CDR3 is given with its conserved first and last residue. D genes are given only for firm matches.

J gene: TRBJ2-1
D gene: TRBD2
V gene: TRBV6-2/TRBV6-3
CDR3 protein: CASRPRLAGNEQFF

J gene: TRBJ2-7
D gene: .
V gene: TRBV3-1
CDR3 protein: CASSPRPGPYEQYF

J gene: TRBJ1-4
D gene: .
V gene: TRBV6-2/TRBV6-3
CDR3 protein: CASRRQREKLFF

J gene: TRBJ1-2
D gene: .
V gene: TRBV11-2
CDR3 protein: CASSLSWGGYTF

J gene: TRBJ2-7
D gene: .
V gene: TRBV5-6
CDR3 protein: CASSFIIRRDGSYEQYF

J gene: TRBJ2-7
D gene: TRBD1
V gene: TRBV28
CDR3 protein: CASSLPRGQGLYYEQYF

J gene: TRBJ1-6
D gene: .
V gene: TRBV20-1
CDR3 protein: CSALTGNSPLHF

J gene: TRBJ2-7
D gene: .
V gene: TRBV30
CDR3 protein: CAWSVPQGLEQYF

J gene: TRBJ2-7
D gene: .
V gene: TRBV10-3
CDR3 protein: CAISEGEYIYEQYF

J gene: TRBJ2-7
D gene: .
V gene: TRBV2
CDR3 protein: CASSEVKYEQYF

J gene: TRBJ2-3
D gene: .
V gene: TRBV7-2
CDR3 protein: CASSLDIKRTDTQYF

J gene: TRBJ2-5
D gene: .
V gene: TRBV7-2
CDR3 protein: CASSLWDVETQYF

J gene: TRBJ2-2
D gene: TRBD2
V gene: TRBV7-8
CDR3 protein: CASSFLASGRGTGELFF

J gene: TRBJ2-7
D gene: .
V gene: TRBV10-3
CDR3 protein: CAIRAGPSYEQYF

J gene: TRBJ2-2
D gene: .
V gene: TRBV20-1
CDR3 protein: CSARVGRKVGELFF

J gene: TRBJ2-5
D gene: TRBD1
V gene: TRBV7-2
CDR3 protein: CASSPTGGPPRETQYF

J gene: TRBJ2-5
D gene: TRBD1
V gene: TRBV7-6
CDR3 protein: CASSLTGTGEETQYF

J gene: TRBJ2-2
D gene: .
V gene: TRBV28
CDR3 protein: CASSLGLLATGELFF

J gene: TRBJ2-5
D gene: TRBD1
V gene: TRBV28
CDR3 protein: CASSLAGTGGRLQYF

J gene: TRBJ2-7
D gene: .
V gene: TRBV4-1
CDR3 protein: CASSGLRGPRIHEQYF

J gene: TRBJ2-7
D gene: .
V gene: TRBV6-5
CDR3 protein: CASSYSMRAAKSYEQYF

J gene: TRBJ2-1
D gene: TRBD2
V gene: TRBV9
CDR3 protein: CASRSGRHPYNEQFF

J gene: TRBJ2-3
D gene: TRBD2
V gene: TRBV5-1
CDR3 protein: CASSLFPAGGTDTQYF

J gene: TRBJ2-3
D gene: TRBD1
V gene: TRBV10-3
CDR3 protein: CAKTGGSTDTQYF

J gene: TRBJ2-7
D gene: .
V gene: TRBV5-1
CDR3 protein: CASSGSSYEQYF

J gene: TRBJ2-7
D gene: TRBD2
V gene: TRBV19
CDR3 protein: CASRKRPLSVSGSYEQYF

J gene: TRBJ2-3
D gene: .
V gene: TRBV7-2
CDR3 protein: CASSFASGVPDTQYF

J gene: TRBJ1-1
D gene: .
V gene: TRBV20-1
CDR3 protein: CSAMGWARTEAFF

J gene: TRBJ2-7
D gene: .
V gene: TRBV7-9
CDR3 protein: CASSRGGGYEQYF

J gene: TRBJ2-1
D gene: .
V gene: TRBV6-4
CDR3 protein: CASSDYFGNEQFF

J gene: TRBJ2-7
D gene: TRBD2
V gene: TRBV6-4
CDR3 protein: CASSDGGGEQYF

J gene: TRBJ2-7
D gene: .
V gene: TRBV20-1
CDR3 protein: CSARGMGDYEQYF

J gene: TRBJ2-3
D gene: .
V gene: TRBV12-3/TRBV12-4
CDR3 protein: CASSLETQYF

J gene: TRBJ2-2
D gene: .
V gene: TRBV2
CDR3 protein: CASRQAVSNTGELFF

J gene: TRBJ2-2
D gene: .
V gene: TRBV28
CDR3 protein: CASSLPQNTGELFF

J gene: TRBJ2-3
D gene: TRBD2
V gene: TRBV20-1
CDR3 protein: CSARAGGGTQYF

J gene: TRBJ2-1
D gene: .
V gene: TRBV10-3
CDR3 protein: CAIASTLSYNEQFF

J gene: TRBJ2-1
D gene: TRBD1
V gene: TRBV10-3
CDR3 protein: CALSGTGVSYEQFF

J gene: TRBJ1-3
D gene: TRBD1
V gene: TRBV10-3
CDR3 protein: CAISPLGQRNKGNTIYF

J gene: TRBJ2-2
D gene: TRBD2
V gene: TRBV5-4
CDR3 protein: CASSSGQQRGTGELFF

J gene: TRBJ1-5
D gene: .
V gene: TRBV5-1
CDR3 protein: CASQDLSRAGPNSNQPQHF

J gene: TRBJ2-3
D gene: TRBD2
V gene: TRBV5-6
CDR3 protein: CASSSTSGTQYF

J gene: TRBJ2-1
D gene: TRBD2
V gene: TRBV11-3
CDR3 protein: CASSLDRWGTSGKNEQFF

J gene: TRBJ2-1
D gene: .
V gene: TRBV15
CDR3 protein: CATSREVYSRHNEQFF

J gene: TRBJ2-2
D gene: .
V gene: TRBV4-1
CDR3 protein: CASSQPNTGELFF

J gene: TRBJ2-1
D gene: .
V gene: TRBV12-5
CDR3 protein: CASGPGRINYNEQFF

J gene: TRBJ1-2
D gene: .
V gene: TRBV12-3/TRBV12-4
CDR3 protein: CASNPGSTAGYTF

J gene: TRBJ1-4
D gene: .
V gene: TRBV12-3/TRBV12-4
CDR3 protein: CASSLSHGDEKLFF

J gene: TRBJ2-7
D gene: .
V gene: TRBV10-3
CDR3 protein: CAIQGGFPYEQYF

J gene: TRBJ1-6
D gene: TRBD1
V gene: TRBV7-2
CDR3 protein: CASSLGRDRSSPLHF

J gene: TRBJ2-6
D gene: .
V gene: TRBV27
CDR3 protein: CASSLNSAMTGANVLTF

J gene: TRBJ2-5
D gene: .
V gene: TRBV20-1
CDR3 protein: CSARDPDGKETQYF

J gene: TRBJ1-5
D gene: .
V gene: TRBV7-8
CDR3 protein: CASSLEAGLPQPQHF

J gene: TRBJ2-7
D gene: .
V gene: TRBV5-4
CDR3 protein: CASSFPQGSNTYEQYF

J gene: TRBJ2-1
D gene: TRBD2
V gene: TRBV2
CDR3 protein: CASSKGTTFSHNEQFF

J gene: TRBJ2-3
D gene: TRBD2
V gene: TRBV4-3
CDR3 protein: CASSQGLAGDGTDTQYF

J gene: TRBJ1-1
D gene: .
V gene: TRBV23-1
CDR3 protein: CASSQSRGDTEAFF

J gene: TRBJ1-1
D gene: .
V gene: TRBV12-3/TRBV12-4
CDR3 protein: CASSPTEYSEAFF

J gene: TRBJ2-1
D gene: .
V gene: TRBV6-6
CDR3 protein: CASSKPTGNEQFF

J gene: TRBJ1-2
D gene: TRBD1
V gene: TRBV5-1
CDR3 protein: CASSLEGQGTPGYTF